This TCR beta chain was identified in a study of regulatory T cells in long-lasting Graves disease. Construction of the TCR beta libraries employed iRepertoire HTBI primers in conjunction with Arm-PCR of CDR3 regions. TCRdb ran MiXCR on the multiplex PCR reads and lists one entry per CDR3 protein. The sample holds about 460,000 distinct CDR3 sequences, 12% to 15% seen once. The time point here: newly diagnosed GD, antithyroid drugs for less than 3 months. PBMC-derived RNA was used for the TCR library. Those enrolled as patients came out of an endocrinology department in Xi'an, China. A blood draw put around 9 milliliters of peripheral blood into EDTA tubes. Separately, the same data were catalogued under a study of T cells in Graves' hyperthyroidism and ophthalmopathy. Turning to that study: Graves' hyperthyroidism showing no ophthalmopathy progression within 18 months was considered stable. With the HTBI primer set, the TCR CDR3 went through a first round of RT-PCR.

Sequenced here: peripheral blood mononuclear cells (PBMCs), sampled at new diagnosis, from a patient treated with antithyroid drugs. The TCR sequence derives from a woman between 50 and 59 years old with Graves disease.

This CDR3 reads CASSPEGQPNQPQHF. Written as DNA, the CDR3 is TGTGCCAGCAGCCCCGAGGGACAGCCCAATCAGCCCCAGCATTTT. The chain uses TRBV11-2 and TRBJ1-5; 7 bases map to TRBD1. Germline CDR1 is SGHAT and CDR2 is FQNNGV. The CDR3 spans 15 residues. The V and J ends lost 5 bases and 3 bases, in that order; junction bases with no gene match: 7. Based on the CDR3 plus reference TRBV11-2 and TRBJ1-5, the full variable domain is EAGVAQSPRYKIIEKRQSVAFWCNPISGHATLYWYQQILGQGPKLLIQFQNNGVVDDSQLPKDRFSAERLKGVDSTLKIQPAKLEDSAVYLCASSPEGQPNQPQHFGDGTRLSIL.